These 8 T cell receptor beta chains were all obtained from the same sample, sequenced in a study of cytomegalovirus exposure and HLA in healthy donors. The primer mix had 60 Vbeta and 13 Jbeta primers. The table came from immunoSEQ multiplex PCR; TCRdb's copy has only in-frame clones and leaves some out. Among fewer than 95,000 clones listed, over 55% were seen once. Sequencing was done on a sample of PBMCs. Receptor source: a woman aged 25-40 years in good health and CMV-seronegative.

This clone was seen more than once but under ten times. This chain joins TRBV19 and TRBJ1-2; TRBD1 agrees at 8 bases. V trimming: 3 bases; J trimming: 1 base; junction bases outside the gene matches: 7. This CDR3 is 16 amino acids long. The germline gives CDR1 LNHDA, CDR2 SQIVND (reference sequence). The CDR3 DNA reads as TGTGCCAGTAGTATCAACGGACAGGGACTTAACTATGGCTACACCTTC. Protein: CASSINGQGLNYGYTF.

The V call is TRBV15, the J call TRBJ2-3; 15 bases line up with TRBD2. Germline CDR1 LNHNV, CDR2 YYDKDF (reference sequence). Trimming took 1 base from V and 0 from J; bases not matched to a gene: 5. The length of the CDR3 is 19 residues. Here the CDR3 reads CATSRAGLAGGRSTDTQYF. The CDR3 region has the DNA TGTGCCACCAGCAGAGCTGGACTAGCGGGAGGGAGAAGCACAGATACGCAGTATTTT.

The DNA of the CDR3 is TGTGCCAGCAGCTTGGAACCGGGACAGGGCGGGTACGAGCAGTACTTC. It translates to CASSLEPGQGGYEQYF. This chain links TRBV5-4 with TRBJ2-7; the match to TRBD1 covers 9 bases. V lost 0 bases and J lost 4; bases outside the gene matches: 8. The length of the CDR3 is 16 residues. Germline V gene data show CDR1 as SGHNT and CDR2 as YYREEE (reference sequence).

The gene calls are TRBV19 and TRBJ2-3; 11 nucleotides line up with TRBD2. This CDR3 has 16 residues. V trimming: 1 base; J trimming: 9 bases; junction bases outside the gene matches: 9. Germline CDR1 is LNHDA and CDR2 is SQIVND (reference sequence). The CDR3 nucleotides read TGTGCCAGTAGTATAGGGTCTAGCGGGGGGCAAGGAACGCAGTATTTT. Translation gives CASSIGSSGGQGTQYF.

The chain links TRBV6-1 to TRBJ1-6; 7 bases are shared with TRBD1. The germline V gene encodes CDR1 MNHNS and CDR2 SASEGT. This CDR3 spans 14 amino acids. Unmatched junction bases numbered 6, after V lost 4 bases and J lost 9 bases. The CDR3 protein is CASSGWDSSSPLHF. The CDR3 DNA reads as TGTGCCAGCAGTGGGTGGGACAGTAGTTCACCCCTCCACTTT.

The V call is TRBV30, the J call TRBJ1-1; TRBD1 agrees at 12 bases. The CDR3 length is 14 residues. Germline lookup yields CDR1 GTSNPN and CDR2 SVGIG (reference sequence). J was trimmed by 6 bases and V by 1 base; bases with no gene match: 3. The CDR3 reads CAWSAGQGASEAFF. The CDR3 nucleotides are TGTGCCTGGAGTGCGGGACAGGGGGCCTCTGAAGCTTTCTTT.

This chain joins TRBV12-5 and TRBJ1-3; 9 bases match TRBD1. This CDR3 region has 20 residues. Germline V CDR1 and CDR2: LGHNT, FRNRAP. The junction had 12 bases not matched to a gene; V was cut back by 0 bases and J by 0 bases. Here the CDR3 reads CASGLVQGQGIIDSGNTIYF. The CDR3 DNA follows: TGTGCTAGTGGTTTGGTACAGGGACAGGGAATAATAGACTCTGGAAACACCATATATTTT.

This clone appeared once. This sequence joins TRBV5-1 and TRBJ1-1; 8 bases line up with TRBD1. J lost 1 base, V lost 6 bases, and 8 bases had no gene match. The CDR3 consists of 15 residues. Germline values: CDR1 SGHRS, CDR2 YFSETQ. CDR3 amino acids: CASMPGGAGNTEAFF. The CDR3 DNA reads TGCGCCAGCATGCCAGGGGGCGCCGGGAACACTGAAGCTTTCTTT.